This entry lists 16 T cell receptor beta chains sequenced from one sample in a study of T cell responses to AZD1222 COVID-19 vaccine. This table comes from immunoSEQ multiplex PCR, and its TCRdb copy is limited to in-frame clones, with some not included. This table has 90,000 or so clones, under 90% appearing once. The material was peripheral blood, obtained on day 0 of AZD1222 vaccination. The origin of the receptors is an adult in good health.

The chain has TRBV4-2 and TRBJ2-1, with 7 bases aligning to TRBD2. Trimming at V came to 2 bases and at J to 5 bases, leaving 6 bases not matched to a gene. CDR1 and CDR2 (germline): LGHNA, YNFKEQ. The CDR3 has 15 amino acids. The CDR3 loop is CASSQKRDSHNEQFF. DNA of the CDR3: TGTGCCAGCAGCCAAAAGCGGGATTCTCACAATGAGCAGTTCTTC.

This sequence joins TRBV6-5 and TRBJ1-6; TRBD1 matches 7 bases. V shed 4 bases, J shed 6 bases, and the junction held 9 bases outside the gene matches. The CDR3 runs 16 residues. Germline loops: CDR1 MNHEY, CDR2 SVGAGI. The CDR3: CASSWQLTGPNSPLHF. In nucleotides, the CDR3 is TGTGCCAGCAGTTGGCAACTGACAGGGCCTAATTCACCCCTCCACTTT.

This chain uses TRBV19 with TRBJ2-1, with D perhaps matching TRBD1 (6 bases). This CDR3 has 16 residues. V lost 1 base to trimming and J lost 1 base, with 11 bases between them. Germline V gene lookup returns CDR1 LNHDA and CDR2 SQIVND (reference sequence). The CDR3: CASSIVAGVSYNEQFF. The CDR3 DNA follows: TGTGCCAGTAGTATAGTGGCAGGGGTATCCTACAATGAGCAGTTCTTC.

In its sample, this clone was seen once. The rearrangement links TRBV10-3 to TRBJ2-3; 8 bases align to TRBD2. The germline V gene encodes CDR1 ENHRY and CDR2 SYGVKD. Unmatched junction bases numbered 7, after V lost 8 bases and J lost 3 bases. The CDR3 length is 14 residues. The CDR3 here is CAIREGPGTDTQYF. The CDR3 region has the DNA TGTGCCATCCGGGAGGGGCCGGGGACAGATACGCAGTATTTT.

V and J are TRBV29-1 and TRBJ2-3; TRBD2 agrees at 10 bases. J lost 3 bases, V lost 7 bases, and 10 bases had no gene match. The CDR3 covers 15 residues. In germline, CDR1 is SQVTM, CDR2 ANQGSEA. The CDR3 bases are TGCAGCGGGTCTGGTGCTAGCGGGGGTACAGATACGCAGTATTTT. Translation: CSGSGASGGTDTQYF.

The V and J genes are TRBV19 and TRBJ1-5, with D tentatively TRBD1 (5 bases). V lost 5 bases and J lost 3, with 17 bases in between. The CDR3 extends over 16 amino acids. CDR1 is LNHDA, CDR2 SQIVND, per germline (reference sequence). The CDR3 loop is CASSPPPGGVNQPQHF. Written as DNA, the CDR3 is TGTGCCAGTAGTCCGCCCCCGGGGGGGGTCAATCAGCCCCAGCATTTT.

The gene calls are TRBV6-5 and TRBJ1-2, with a weak D call TRBD1 (6 bases). The CDR3 has 15 residues. Germline V CDR1 and CDR2: MNHEY, SVGAGI. The germline V and J ends were trimmed by 2 bases and 5 bases, with 15 bases remaining between them. CDR3 loop: CASSYTGGAEYGYTF. The CDR3 coding sequence is TGTGCCAGCAGTTACACGGGGGGGGCGGAGTATGGCTACACCTTC.

The chain recombines TRBV15 with TRBJ2-1; D remains unclear. CDR3 length equals 17 residues. CDR1 is LNHNV, CDR2 YYDKDF, per germline (reference sequence). Trimming cost V 3 bases and J 0 bases, with 15 bases left between them. CDR3 sequence (DNA): TGTGCCACCAGCAGCCCAACGAAGACTTACTCCTACAATGAGCAGTTCTTC. It specifies CATSSPTKTYSYNEQFF. The full variable domain, rest sourced from reference TRBV15 and TRBJ2-1, is DAMVIQNPRYQVTQFGKPVTLSCSQTLNHNVMYWYQQKSSQAPKLLFHYYDKDFNNEADTPDNFQSRRPNTSFCFLDIRSPGLGDTAMYLCATSSPTKTYSYNEQFFGPGTRLTVL.

The chain couples TRBV19 to TRBJ2-1, with 10 nucleotides matching TRBD1. The CDR3 is 13 amino acids. The junction had 4 bases not matched to a gene; V was cut back by 8 bases and J by 6 bases. The V gene's germline CDR1 is LNHDA and CDR2 SQIVND (reference sequence). The DNA for the CDR3 is TGTGCCAGTGGCTGGGACAGGGGCAATGAGCAGTTCTTC. Protein: CASGWDRGNEQFF.

V usage is TRBV4-2 and J usage is TRBJ1-4; D unclear. Germline V gene data show CDR1 as LGHNA and CDR2 as YNFKEQ. Between the trimmed V and J ends, which lost 0 bases and 7 bases, there was a span of 12 bases. The CDR3 runs to 15 residues. This chain's CDR3 is CASSQDSMVTEKLFF. DNA of the CDR3: TGTGCCAGCAGCCAAGACAGTATGGTAACTGAAAAACTGTTTTTT.

The rearrangement joins TRBV11-2 to TRBJ1-6; D unclear. The V and J ends lost 4 bases and 7 bases respectively, with 20 bases between them. Germline V gene sequence: CDR1 SGHAT, CDR2 FQNNGV. The CDR3 consists of 17 residues. DNA for the CDR3: TGTGCCAGCAGCTACTCCTCCGGGGTCGGCCCCAATTCACCCCTCCACTTT. Translated: CASSYSSGVGPNSPLHF.

V is TRBV7-2 and J is TRBJ1-5; no clear D gene. From germline, CDR1 is SGHTA and CDR2 FQGNSA. The CDR3 has 13 residues. Trimming took off 0 bases at V and 7 bases at J, with 7 bases between the two ends. The CDR3 coding sequence is TGTGCCAGCAGCTTAGCGCAAGAGCAGCCCCAGCATTTT. Protein: CASSLAQEQPQHF.

The chain links TRBV7-3 to TRBJ1-1; unclear D gene. The germline V gene encodes CDR1 SGHTA and CDR2 FQGTGA. The CDR3 runs 14 residues. V lost 5 bases and J 1 base, leaving 11 bases between the germline ends. CDR3 in amino acids: CASSPDRTNTEAFF. The CDR3, as DNA: TGTGCCAGCAGCCCGGACCGGACGAACACTGAAGCTTTCTTT.

This chain links TRBV5-1 with TRBJ2-7; 8 nucleotides agree with TRBD1. Looked up from germline, CDR1 is SGHRS and CDR2 is YFSETQ. The CDR3 loop spans 15 amino acids. After removal of 4 bases from V and 3 bases from J, the junction contained 9 bases not matched to a gene. CDR3 nucleotides: TGCGCCAGCAGCGGGGGGCTGGGACAGGTCTACGAGCAGTACTTC. Amino acids: CASSGGLGQVYEQYF.

The chain couples TRBV28 to TRBJ2-1, with 7 bases fitting TRBD2. The CDR3 extends over 14 amino acids. V gave up 6 bases and J gave up 7 bases; unmatched junction bases: 9. CDR1 is MDHEN, CDR2 SYDVKM, per germline. CDR3 DNA: TGTGCCAGCAGCCTTTATAGCGGGCCTAATGAGCAGTTCTTC. It translates to CASSLYSGPNEQFF.

The CDR3 reads CASSLAGGTDTQYF. In DNA, the CDR3 is TGCGCCAGCAGCTTGGCCGGGGGCACAGATACGCAGTATTTT. The gene calls are TRBV5-1 and TRBJ2-3, with D tentatively TRBD2 (5 bases). V dropped 0 bases and J dropped 1 base, with 6 bases sitting between them. Germline loops: CDR1 SGHRS, CDR2 YFSETQ. This CDR3 spans 14 amino acids.